These 29 T cell receptor beta chains share one sample of origin, sequenced in a study of T cell changes during pregnancy in multiple sclerosis. Sequencing used immunoSEQ multiplex PCR; TCRdb keeps in-frame clones, though not all of them. Found here are under 55,000 clones, 91% of them singletons; the top ten hold about 10%. This sample comprised CD8+ T cells from peripheral blood mononuclear cells, obtained after pregnancy. The receptors shown here come from a female donor with multiple sclerosis, enrolled in a pregnancy study.

The genes are TRBV5-1 and TRBJ2-7; tentatively, D is TRBD1 (5 bases). Per the germline V gene, CDR1 is SGHRS and CDR2 is YFSETQ. Deletions cut 0 bases from V and 7 bases from J, with 14 bases between. This CDR3 is built from 14 residues. The CDR3 is CASSLVGAGHEQYF. CDR3 nucleotides: TGCGCCAGCAGCTTGGTAGGGGCAGGGCATGAGCAGTACTTC.

This chain uses TRBV7-8 with TRBJ1-1, with a possible D match to TRBD1 (5 bases). The germline gives CDR1 SGHVS, CDR2 FQNEAQ. Deletions cut 4 bases from V and 4 bases from J, with 16 bases between. The CDR3 is 15 residues long. The CDR3: CASSSPGGVGTEAFF. In nucleotides, the CDR3 is TGTGCCAGCAGCTCTCCCGGGGGGGTAGGCACTGAAGCTTTCTTT.

The chain links TRBV6-4 to TRBJ1-1; D call uncertain. Per the germline V gene, CDR1 is MRHNA and CDR2 is SNTAGT. This CDR3 region has 11 residues. V shed 6 bases and J shed 1 base, with 3 bases lying between them. CDR3 nucleotides: TGTGCCAGCAGCTCGAACACTGAAGCTTTCTTT. It is translated as CASSSNTEAFF.

The gene calls are TRBV2 and TRBJ2-2, with 8 bases lining up with TRBD2. Germline-derived CDR1 and CDR2 are SNHLY and FYNNEI. The trim removed 7 bases at V and 0 bases at J, leaving 7 bases unmatched. The CDR3 has 16 residues. As DNA, the CDR3 is TGTGCCAGCACCTCCCCCGGGGGGGCGAACACCGGGGAGCTGTTTTTT. It translates to CASTSPGGANTGELFF.

The V and J genes are TRBV6-1 and TRBJ2-7, with TRBD1 as a possible D gene (6 bases). Germline V gene lookup returns CDR1 MNHNS and CDR2 SASEGT. The CDR3 loop spans 13 amino acids. Trimming pared 5 bases from V and 1 base from J, leaving 9 bases between. CDR3 DNA: TGTGCCAGCAGTTGGGACACATCCTACGAGCAGTACTTC. It encodes CASSWDTSYEQYF.

The count of this clone is one. The chain links TRBV4-1 to TRBJ2-7, with 7 bases that match TRBD2. J gave up 1 base and V 2 bases, and 2 bases lay outside the gene matches. CDR1 and CDR2 from the germline V gene are MGHRA and YSYEKL. The CDR3 has 14 amino acids. CDR3 DNA: TGCGCCAGCAGCCAACCCGGGGGGTCCTACGAGCAGTACTTC. Its protein product is CASSQPGGSYEQYF.

The chain links TRBV15 to TRBJ2-7; perhaps TRBD2 as D (5 bases). The V end was cut by 0 bases, the J end by 3 bases, with 9 bases between. Looked up from germline, CDR1 is LNHNV and CDR2 is YYDKDF (reference sequence). CDR3 size: 14 residues. The CDR3 spells CATSRDHGDYEQYF. CDR3 DNA: TGTGCCACCAGCAGAGATCACGGGGACTACGAGCAGTACTTC.

V is TRBV13 and J is TRBJ2-5, with 11 nucleotides matching TRBD1. The CDR3 covers 15 residues. Germline values: CDR1 PRHDT, CDR2 FYEKMQ (reference sequence). The V segment lost 5 bases and the J segment 4 bases; nucleotides outside the gene matches: 6. The CDR3 nucleotides are TGTGCCAGCAGCCTGGGACAGGGGGGCCGAGAGACCCAGTACTTC. Translated: CASSLGQGGRETQYF.

By sample share, this clone is medium-sized. The chain joins TRBV7-8 to TRBJ1-1; the D gene is possibly TRBD1 (5 bases). Trimming removed 1 base from V and 1 base from J, with 13 bases in between. This CDR3 region has 16 residues. Germline V gives CDR1 SGHVS, CDR2 FQNEAQ. The CDR3 nucleotides are TGTGCCAGCAGCTTAGGGTTGTTCGGGGGGAACACTGAAGCTTTCTTT. Translating gives CASSLGLFGGNTEAFF.

The chain joins TRBV4-1 to TRBJ1-4; D call uncertain. Germline CDR1 is MGHRA and CDR2 is YSYEKL. The CDR3 is 13 amino acids. V was pared by 6 bases and J by 7 bases, with 12 bases between. CDR3 in DNA: TGCGCCAGCAGTCTCCATGGGAGTGAAAAACTGTTTTTT. This sequence encodes CASSLHGSEKLFF.

The rearrangement links TRBV27 to TRBJ2-7; weak D call: TRBD1 (5 bases). CDR3 length equals 13 residues. The germline CDR1 and CDR2 sequences are MNHEY and SMNVEV (reference sequence). The V end was cut by 8 bases, the J end by 2 bases, with 13 bases between. The CDR3 DNA sequence: TGTGCCAGCGGCAACCCGACAGCCTACGAGCAGTACTTC. This encodes CASGNPTAYEQYF.

The J gene is TRBJ1-6, the V gene TRBV6-1; D unclear. CDR3 length: 15 residues. Trimming removed 6 bases from V and 7 bases from J, with 16 bases in between. CDR1 and CDR2 from the germline V gene are MNHNS and SASEGT. CDR3 nucleotide sequence: TGTGCCAGCAGCCCGTCCCCGGGGTACAATTCACCCCTCCACTTT. The encoded protein is CASSPSPGYNSPLHF.

The genes are TRBV13 and TRBJ2-1; 9 bases line up with TRBD1. The CDR3 spans 16 residues. V gave up 3 bases and J gave up 8 bases; unmatched junction bases: 11. CDR1 and CDR2 (germline): PRHDT, FYEKMQ (reference sequence). The CDR3 loop is CASSFSGTGHPDEQFF. The CDR3 bases are TGTGCCAGCAGCTTTTCCGGGACAGGGCACCCCGATGAGCAGTTCTTC.

The chain links TRBV15 to TRBJ1-1; D perhaps matches TRBD1 (6 bases). V was clipped by 4 bases and J by 0 bases, with 9 bases between them. CDR3 length equals 14 residues. Per the germline V gene, CDR1 is LNHNV and CDR2 is YYDKDF (reference sequence). CDR3 sequence reads: CATSNREMNTEAFF. The DNA for the CDR3 is TGTGCCACCAGCAACAGGGAGATGAACACTGAAGCTTTCTTT.

This clone was seen a few times. The same CDR3 can be traced to other DNA sequences in this sample. This chain links TRBV10-3 with TRBJ2-7, with 10 bases lining up with TRBD1. The CDR3 is made up of 15 amino acids. Trimming took 2 bases from V and 5 from J; bases not matched to a gene: 6. From germline, CDR1 is ENHRY and CDR2 SYGVKD. The DNA of the CDR3 is TGTGCCATCAGTGAGCCGGGACAGGGGCTCAACGAGCAGTACTTC. Translating it yields CAISEPGQGLNEQYF.

The table lists this clone with a count of one. V usage is TRBV25-1 and J usage is TRBJ1-3, with 7 bases identical to TRBD1. This CDR3 comprises 15 residues. J was trimmed by 6 bases and V by 8 bases; bases with no gene match: 13. Germline assignment: CDR1 MGHDK and CDR2 SYGVNS. CDR3 bases: TGTGCCAGCGGCTACACAGGGGACCCTATAAACACCATATATTTT. Protein product: CASGYTGDPINTIYF.

The gene calls are TRBV25-1 and TRBJ2-2; 10 nucleotides align to TRBD1. Germline CDR1 is MGHDK and CDR2 is SYGVNS. The trim removed 7 bases at V and 7 bases at J, leaving 12 bases unmatched. This CDR3 has 16 amino acids. In nucleotides, the CDR3 is TGTGCCAGCAAAGAACCTGACAGGGGGCGTGACGGGGAGCTGTTTTTT. Protein sequence: CASKEPDRGRDGELFF.

The chain uses TRBV7-6 and TRBJ2-7, with D possibly matching TRBD1 (5 bases). The V end lost 1 base, the J end lost 0 bases, and 10 bases lay between the germline ends. In germline, CDR1 is SGHVS, CDR2 FNYEAQ. The CDR3 runs to 15 residues. The CDR3 coding sequence is TGTGCCAGCAGCTTAGGGCCTGACAGCTCCTACGAGCAGTACTTC. Translated, it gives CASSLGPDSSYEQYF. The whole variable domain, remainder taken from reference TRBV7-6 and TRBJ2-7, is GAGVSQSPRYKVTKRGQDVALRCDPISGHVSLYWYRQALGQGPEFLTYFNYEAQQDKSGLPNDRFSAERPEGSISTLTIQRTEQRDSAMYRCASSLGPDSSYEQYFGPGTRLTVT.

V gene TRBV6-4 combines with J gene TRBJ2-3; 8 positions match TRBD2. CDR3 length equals 15 residues. Germline values: CDR1 MRHNA, CDR2 SNTAGT. V dropped 2 bases and J dropped 4; count of bases not matched to a gene: 5. CDR3 in amino acids: CASSDRGGFSDTQYF. The CDR3 DNA is TGTGCCAGCAGTGACCGGGGGGGATTCTCAGATACGCAGTATTTT.

This clone has a handful of counts. This chain links TRBV5-6 with TRBJ1-1; tentatively, D is TRBD1 (5 bases). CDR3 length equals 13 residues. V lost 4 bases, J lost 4 bases, and 11 bases lay in between. Germline CDR1 and CDR2: SGHDT and YYEEEE. Written as DNA, the CDR3 is TGTGCCAGCAGCGACGGGGGGAGCACTGAAGCTTTCTTT. Amino acid sequence: CASSDGGSTEAFF.

This chain uses TRBV2 with TRBJ2-7; 8 nucleotides agree with TRBD2. The V and J ends lost 4 bases and 3 bases, in that order; junction bases with no gene match: 2. The CDR3 runs to 13 residues. Germline loops: CDR1 SNHLY, CDR2 FYNNEI. CDR3 sequence: CASSAGGGYEQYF. CDR3 DNA: TGTGCCAGCAGTGCGGGGGGGGGCTACGAGCAGTACTTC.

This clone was seen more than once but under ten times. This chain joins TRBV6-5 and TRBJ1-1; the match to TRBD1 covers 8 bases. The germline CDR1 and CDR2 sequences are MNHEY and SVGAGI. The CDR3 is 15 residues long. After removal of 4 bases from V and 3 bases from J, the junction contained 7 bases not matched to a gene. The CDR3 nucleotides read TGTGCCAGCAGTTCTCGGACAGGGATGGACACTGAAGCTTTCTTT. It codes for CASSSRTGMDTEAFF.

This sequence joins TRBV6-5 and TRBJ1-2; D might be TRBD1 (5 bases). The CDR3 contains 12 residues. V dropped 5 bases and J dropped 8 bases, with 12 bases sitting between them. Germline CDR1 reads MNHEY; CDR2 reads SVGAGI. CDR3 protein: CASSAAGNGYTF. CDR3 nucleotide sequence: TGTGCCAGCAGTGCGGCAGGGAACGGCTACACCTTC.

The chain recombines TRBV6-5 with TRBJ2-3, with TRBD1 as a possible D gene (5 bases). Trimming cost V 2 bases and J 0 bases, with 9 bases left between them. The length of the CDR3 is 15 residues. Germline loops: CDR1 MNHEY, CDR2 SVGAGI. CDR3 coding DNA: TGTGCCAGCAGTTACAGGGGTCTTAGCACAGATACGCAGTATTTT. Amino acids: CASSYRGLSTDTQYF.

V usage is TRBV4-1 and J usage is TRBJ1-4; D gene uncertain. This CDR3 region has 16 residues. Germline CDR1 MGHRA, CDR2 YSYEKL. Trimming left V 0 bases short and J 0 bases short, with 8 bases between. The chain's CDR3 is CASSQEWAATNEKLFF. As DNA, the CDR3 is TGCGCCAGCAGCCAAGAATGGGCCGCAACTAATGAAAAACTGTTTTTT.

The gene calls are TRBV6-1 and TRBJ2-2; the match to TRBD1 covers 8 bases. This CDR3 has 21 residues. Germline-derived CDR1 and CDR2 are MNHNS and SASEGT. V shed 1 base, J shed 4 bases, and the junction held 20 bases outside the gene matches. Written as DNA, the CDR3 is TGTGCCAGCAGTGAAGTTGGTCTAGGATCCAGCAGGGGGCAAGGCACCGGGGAGCTGTTTTTT. Residues: CASSEVGLGSSRGQGTGELFF.

The CDR3 coding sequence is TGTGCCAGCAGCCCCTTGCGGAGGAACACTGAAGCTTTCTTT. The encoded protein is CASSPLRRNTEAFF. The chain carries TRBV7-9 and TRBJ1-1; D not certain. Trimming pared 5 bases from V and 1 base from J, leaving 11 bases between. This CDR3 is built from 14 residues. The V gene's germline CDR1 is SEHNR and CDR2 FQNEAQ (reference sequence).

CDR3 DNA sequence: TGTGCCAGCAGCTCAGGACTAGCGGGACCCTACGAGCAGTACTTC. Translation: CASSSGLAGPYEQYF. V gene TRBV6-5 combines with J gene TRBJ2-7; TRBD2 agrees at 12 bases. The CDR3 length is 15 residues. After removal of 6 bases from V and 2 bases from J, the junction contained 5 bases not matched to a gene. From germline, CDR1 is MNHEY and CDR2 SVGAGI.

CDR3 nucleotides: TGCGCCAGCAGCCAAGATGGGGCGTACTACACCTTC. The encoded protein is CASSQDGAYYTF. The chain has TRBV4-1 and TRBJ1-2; D perhaps matches TRBD1 (5 bases). CDR1 and CDR2 (germline): MGHRA, YSYEKL. The V end was cut by 0 bases, the J end by 10 bases, with 9 bases between. CDR3 length: 12 amino acids.